This T cell receptor beta chain came from a study of yellow fever vaccine responses in identical twins. Broader study findings: Vaccine-induced T cell responses in twins were reportedly observed to appear partly convergent, partly personalized.

On this clonotype: The antigen is not known.

MiXCR was run by TCRdb on the RT-PCR reads, yielding one entry per CDR3 protein. The data contain over a thousand distinct CDR3 sequences, approximately 81% of them seen just once; the ten biggest clones take up approximately 24%. The germline V gene encodes CDR1 LGHDT and CDR2 YNNKEL (reference sequence). This CDR3 is 13 amino acids long. The ends were cut back, 6 bases at V and 2 bases at J, with 10 bases in the middle. V gene TRBV3-1 combines with J gene TRBJ1-1, with D perhaps TRBD1 (6 bases). Sequencing was performed on T cells from blood (PBMCs), unsorted or a sorted subset (not recorded which), taken before or after yellow fever vaccination (not recorded which). The origin of this receptor is a female donor who received the yellow fever vaccine. CDR3 nucleotide sequence: TGTGCCAGCAGTACAGGGAAAAACACTGAAGCTTTCTTT. Its translation is CASSTGKNTEAFF. Full variable domain (outside the CDR3, taken from reference TRBV3-1 and TRBJ1-1): DTAVSQTPKYLVTQMGNDKSIKCEQNLGHDTMYWYKQDSKKFLKIMFSYNNKELIINETVPNRFSPKSPDKAHLNLHINSLELGDSAVYFCASSTGKNTEAFFGQGTRLTVV.